These 8 T cell receptor beta chains were all obtained from the same sample, sequenced in a study of pediatric ulcerative colitis. Profiled with immunoSEQ multiplex PCR; TCRdb holds only in-frame clones, not every one. This table holds 60,000 to 75,000 clones, about 80% found once. The sequenced material came from blood. Source of these receptors: a boy between 5 and 17 years old with moderate ulcerative colitis.

The chain employs TRBV19 and TRBJ2-6; perhaps TRBD1 as D (5 bases). This CDR3 comprises 15 residues. Per germline, CDR1 LNHDA and CDR2 SQIVND (reference sequence). Between the trimmed V and J ends, which lost 4 bases and 2 bases, there was a span of 9 bases. This CDR3 is CASSKQAPGANVLTF. In DNA, the CDR3 is TGTGCCAGTAGTAAACAGGCTCCTGGGGCCAACGTCCTGACTTTC.

The chain joins TRBV7-9 to TRBJ1-4, with D possibly being TRBD1 (5 bases). Germline CDR1 and CDR2: SEHNR and FQNEAQ (reference sequence). CDR3 length equals 15 residues. Trimming took off 7 bases at V and 1 base at J, with 13 bases between the two ends. The CDR3 reads CASTGGVLTNEKLFF. The CDR3 nucleotides are TGTGCCAGCACCGGAGGGGTTTTAACTAATGAAAAACTGTTTTTT.

The V call is TRBV5-4, the J call TRBJ2-5; 15 bases are shared with TRBD2. Germline CDR1 and CDR2: SGHNT and YYREEE (reference sequence). CDR3 length equals 18 residues. V lost 4 bases and J lost 4; bases outside the gene matches: 11. The CDR3 sequence is CASSARTSGGAVGETQYF. The CDR3 DNA reads as TGTGCCAGCAGCGCCAGGACTAGCGGGGGGGCCGTCGGAGAGACCCAGTACTTC.

V is TRBV13 and J is TRBJ2-7; D is ambiguous. Trimming stripped 4 bases from V and 4 bases from J, with 11 bases between. The CDR3 totals 13 residues. Germline CDR1 is PRHDT and CDR2 is FYEKMQ (reference sequence). The CDR3 reads CASSSRQKYEQYF. The CDR3 bases are TGTGCCAGCAGCTCTCGACAAAAATACGAGCAGTACTTC.

The chain recombines TRBV30 with TRBJ2-1, with D hard to call. Trimming shortened V by 0 bases and J by 9 bases, and 12 bases separated the two germline ends. Germline values: CDR1 GTSNPN, CDR2 SVGIG (reference sequence). This CDR3 contains 13 residues. The CDR3 sequence: CAWSVAIQGEQFF. In nucleotides, the CDR3 is TGTGCCTGGAGTGTGGCTATCCAAGGTGAGCAGTTCTTC.

The chain is built from TRBV2 and TRBJ1-1; 8 bases match TRBD1. Germline CDR1 reads SNHLY; CDR2 reads FYNNEI. The V segment lost 7 bases and the J segment 6 bases; nucleotides outside the gene matches: 10. CDR3 length: 14 amino acids. The CDR3 here is CASTWDRQFAEAFF. Here the CDR3 DNA reads TGTGCCAGCACCTGGGACAGGCAGTTCGCTGAAGCTTTCTTT.

The table lists this clone with a few counts. The genes are TRBV7-3 and TRBJ2-5; D is undetermined. V was shortened by 4 bases and J by 2 bases, with 14 bases between the two germline ends. CDR1 and CDR2 (germline): SGHTA, FQGTGA. The CDR3 length is 15 residues. CDR3 residues: CASSSGSAAQETQYF. CDR3 nucleotides: TGTGCCAGCAGCTCCGGTTCGGCGGCGCAAGAGACCCAGTACTTC.

This clone occurred once. V usage is TRBV7-2 and J usage is TRBJ2-6; D unresolved. V dropped 4 bases and J dropped 3 bases, with 4 bases sitting between them. Germline V lookup: CDR1 SGHTA, CDR2 FQGNSA. The CDR3 sequence is 13 residues long. The CDR3: CASSSFGANVLTF. Here the CDR3 DNA reads TGTGCCAGCAGCTCATTTGGGGCCAACGTCCTGACTTTC.